The 17 T cell receptor beta chains in this list originate from one sample, sequenced in a study of cytomegalovirus exposure and HLA in healthy donors. PCR employed 60 Vbeta and 13 Jbeta primers. Data came from immunoSEQ multiplex PCR; TCRdb stores just in-frame clones and leaves some out. Of approximately 90,000 clones in the sample, nearly 70% are singletons; the top ten hold less than 15%. The sample comprised PBMCs. These receptor sequences come from a woman between 45 and 60 years old in good health and CMV-seropositive.

This chain connects TRBV21-1 to TRBJ1-2. TRBV21-1 has pseudogene status. The CDR3 has 13 residues. The CDR3, as DNA: TGTGCCAGCAGCAAAGGAGGAATCTATGGCTACACCTTC. Protein: CASSKGGIYGYTF.

J is TRBJ1-2 and V is TRBV6-6; TRBD1 agrees at 9 bases. Germline trimming cut 7 bases from V and 2 bases from J; bases unmatched to any gene: 5. Germline CDR1 MNHNY, CDR2 SVGAGI (reference sequence). CDR3 length: 14 amino acids. CDR3 in DNA: TGTGCCAGCACGAACAGGGGGCGGAACTATGGCTACACCTTC. This encodes CASTNRGRNYGYTF.

To note about this clone: Mismatch with germline at one junction end may stem from a read error. This chain connects TRBV7-9 to TRBJ1-5; maybe TRBD1 (6 bases). The germline CDR1 and CDR2 sequences are SEHNR and FQNEAQ (reference sequence). The CDR3 has 16 amino acids. CDR3 DNA sequence: TGTTCCAGCAGCTTAGTGGGGGCGCAGAACAATCAGCCCCAGCATTTT. This sequence encodes CSSSLVGAQNNQPQHF.

The J gene is TRBJ2-5, the V gene TRBV28, with unresolved D. The J call may be wrong; the DNA end is better matched by TRBJ2-7. The CDR3 is made up of 12 amino acids. Germline CDR1 MDHEN, CDR2 SYDVKM. CDR3 sequence (DNA): TGTGCCAGCAGACCCCTAAACTACGAGCAGTACTTC. It codes for CASRPLNYEQYF.

This clone has more than one count but fewer than ten. The rearrangement uses TRBV7-2 and TRBJ2-1; 13 positions agree with TRBD2. The junction had 5 bases not matched to a gene; V was cut back by 5 bases and J by 7 bases. Germline V gives CDR1 SGHTA, CDR2 FQGNSA. The CDR3 has 15 amino acids. CDR3 nucleotides: TGTGCCAGCAGCCGGGGACTAGCGGGACATAATGAGCAGTTCTTC. Its protein is CASSRGLAGHNEQFF.

The chain carries TRBV7-9 and TRBJ2-1; 11 bases match TRBD2. V gave up 5 bases and J gave up 8 bases; unmatched junction bases: 17. Germline loops: CDR1 SEHNR, CDR2 FQNEAQ (reference sequence). The CDR3 loop spans 18 amino acids. This CDR3 reads CASSPKRPYSGRVHEQFF. In DNA, the CDR3 is TGTGCCAGCAGCCCGAAGAGGCCCTATAGCGGGAGGGTCCATGAGCAGTTCTTC.

The sample holds a few counts of this clone. The chain carries TRBV9 and TRBJ2-1, with TRBD2 identical over 10 bases. CDR3 length: 15 amino acids. Germline CDR1 SGDLS, CDR2 YYNGEE. The ends lost 4 bases at V and 10 bases at J; junction bases unmatched: 11. The CDR3 reads CASSPPGTSVVEQFF. CDR3 DNA sequence: TGTGCCAGCAGCCCCCCCGGGACTAGCGTGGTCGAGCAGTTCTTC.

V usage is TRBV19 and J usage is TRBJ2-7, with D hard to call. Germline CDR1 LNHDA, CDR2 SQIVND (reference sequence). V shed 7 bases and J shed 7 bases, with 14 bases lying between them. There are 12 residues in the CDR3. CDR3: CASTSPSGEQYF. Here the CDR3 DNA reads TGTGCCAGTACCTCCCCCTCGGGTGAGCAGTACTTC.

The V and J genes are TRBV7-2 and TRBJ1-5; the match to TRBD1 covers 9 bases. CDR3 length equals 13 residues. V was pared by 6 bases and J by 5 bases, with 2 bases of the junction left unmatched. Germline V CDR1 and CDR2: SGHTA, FQGNSA. CDR3 coding DNA: TGTGCCAGCAGTCGGGACAGGGATCAGCCCCAGCATTTT. It yields the protein CASSRDRDQPQHF.

This chain joins TRBV27 and TRBJ2-3; D perhaps matches TRBD2 (5 bases). Germline V gene data show CDR1 as MNHEY and CDR2 as SMNVEV (reference sequence). The CDR3 totals 13 residues. The germline V and J ends were trimmed by 4 bases and 1 base, with 6 bases remaining between them. The CDR3 nucleotides are TGTGCCAGCAGTTACGGGGGCACAGATACGCAGTATTTT. Its translation: CASSYGGTDTQYF.

The chain employs TRBV7-3 and TRBJ2-7; tentatively, D is TRBD2 (6 bases). CDR3 length: 13 residues. The germline V and J ends were trimmed by 4 bases and 5 bases, with 12 bases remaining between them. CDR1 SGHTA and CDR2 FQGTGA come from the germline V gene. CDR3 residues: CASSSLEGDEQYF. CDR3 sequence (DNA): TGTGCCAGCAGCTCTTTGGAGGGCGACGAGCAGTACTTC.

This CDR3 reads CASTYHRGESEKLFF. DNA for the CDR3: TGTGCCAGTACGTACCACAGGGGCGAAAGTGAAAAACTGTTTTTT. The gene calls are TRBV6-4 and TRBJ1-4; TRBD1 matches 7 bases. CDR3 size: 15 residues. Germline CDR1 reads MRHNA; CDR2 reads SNTAGT. J gave up 7 bases and V 9 bases, and 14 bases lay outside the gene matches.

The CDR3 nucleotides read TGTGCCAGCCGCAAAGGACGGGCGAGGACTAGCGGGAGTGAAGCAGCCTACGAGCAGTACTTC. Protein: CASRKGRARTSGSEAAYEQYF. This chain uses TRBV27 with TRBJ2-7, with 13 bases that match TRBD2. This CDR3 is 21 amino acids long. V lost 8 bases, J lost 2 bases, and 24 bases stayed unmatched. Germline CDR1 is MNHEY and CDR2 is SMNVEV (reference sequence).

The chain links TRBV4-3 to TRBJ2-1; 13 nucleotides align to TRBD2. The CDR3 covers 17 residues. Trimming removed 1 base from V and 6 bases from J; junction bases left unmatched: 6. In germline, CDR1 is LGHNA, CDR2 YSLEER. The CDR3 bases are TGCGCCAGCAGCCAAGGACCGGGACTAGCGGGAATCAATGAGCAGTTCTTC. The encoded protein is CASSQGPGLAGINEQFF.

The chain recombines TRBV28 with TRBJ2-7; 10 bases align to TRBD1. CDR1 and CDR2 from the germline V gene are MDHEN and SYDVKM. The CDR3 runs 14 residues. V dropped 3 bases and J dropped 5; count of bases not matched to a gene: 4. CDR3 loop: CASSLSGTGDEQYF. The DNA for the CDR3 is TGTGCCAGCAGTTTGTCCGGGACAGGGGACGAGCAGTACTTC.

The chain uses TRBV6-1 and TRBJ2-3; a weak D match, TRBD2 (5 bases). There are 14 residues in the CDR3. V lost 6 bases and J 6 bases, leaving 16 bases between the germline ends. Germline values: CDR1 MNHNS, CDR2 SASEGT. This chain's CDR3 is CASSWERFEDTQYF. As DNA, the CDR3 is TGTGCCAGCAGCTGGGAGCGGTTCGAGGATACGCAGTATTTT.

This chain uses TRBV7-9 with TRBJ2-3; D gene ambiguous. Germline lookup yields CDR1 SEHNR and CDR2 FQNEAQ (reference sequence). This CDR3 region has 14 residues. V was shortened by 2 bases and J by 1 base, with 7 bases between the two germline ends. The CDR3 sequence: CASSLIQGTDTQYF. Written as DNA, the CDR3 is TGTGCCAGCAGCTTAATTCAGGGCACAGATACGCAGTATTTT.